This T cell receptor beta chain came from a study of CD8 T cells in ankylosing spondylitis. Study outcomes and limitations: There was reportedly significant enrichment of clones that were disease-linked in matched ankylosing spondylitis synovial fluid.

Making use of molecular barcodes, quantitative 5'-RACE generated TCR beta libraries. TCRdb reprocessed the 5' RACE reads via MiXCR and lists one record per CDR3 protein. The sample holds approximately 90,000 distinct CDR3 sequences; almost 8.5% are singletons and the top ten take 9.9%. This clonotype has a count of ten or more. Its antigen is not known. The TCR sequence derives from a male donor with ankylosing spondylitis or in good health (not recorded which). The material sequenced was blood, either unsorted or a sorted T cell fraction (not recorded which).

CDR3 region: CAISEGNAEAFF. CDR3 coding DNA: TGTGCCATCAGTGAGGGTAACGCTGAAGCTTTCTTT. The V gene is TRBV10-3, the J gene TRBJ1-1; D is undetermined. The germline CDR1 and CDR2 sequences are ENHRY and SYGVKD. V was cut by 2 bases and J by 6 bases, with 7 bases left in between. The CDR3 spans 12 residues.